Here is one TCR beta chain with its context. The data are from a study of blood T cell repertoires in COVID-19. Turning to the study itself: The United States, Italy and Spain were the sources of the acute and convalescent COVID-19 samples. Sources were T cells, B-cell-depleted T cells, or PBMCs; the material itself was cDNA or gDNA.

The germline CDR1 and CDR2 sequences are LNHDA and SQIVND (reference sequence). CDR3 size: 15 residues. V shed 4 bases and J 10 bases; nucleotides not matched to a gene: 5. In the original processing: Quantification of nucleated cells was approximated via reference gene primer amplification. Some clones are missing from TCRdb's copy, which holds only in-frame ones; the method was immunoSEQ multiplex PCR. D and trimming were read from the DNA, whereas the V and J calls and clone size are those reported in that table. The top ten clones hold approximately 40% of a sample with 100,000 or so clones, approximately 80% of them seen once.

The TCR sequence derives from a man of 80 years or more with acute or convalescent COVID-19. The chain combines TRBV19 with TRBJ1-6, with 12 bases identical to TRBD1. Input material: peripheral blood. The CDR3 is CASSTPGQGASPLHF. The CDR3 nucleotides read TGTGCCAGTAGTACTCCGGGACAGGGGGCATCACCCCTCCACTTT.